Following are 29 T cell receptor beta chains from one sample sequenced in a study of blood T cell repertoires in COVID-19. Profiling relied on immunoSEQ multiplex PCR, and the TCRdb table lists in-frame clones only, not all of them. The sample yields fewer than 40,000 clones, about nine tenths seen once. The sequenced sample consisted of peripheral blood. These receptor sequences come from a woman aged 80 or older with active or convalescent COVID-19.

This clone occurred a few times. The chain carries TRBV2 and TRBJ1-5; tentative D call: TRBD1 (5 bases). The CDR3 totals 18 residues. With 0 bases removed from V and 2 bases from J, the gap between germline ends came to 17 bases. Per germline, CDR1 SNHLY and CDR2 FYNNEI. As DNA, the CDR3 is TGTGCCAGCAGTGAAGCGTTGGCAGGGTCGAAGGGCAATCAGCCCCAGCATTTT. Residues: CASSEALAGSKGNQPQHF. Complete variable domain (other parts from reference TRBV2 and TRBJ1-5): EPEVTQTPSHQVTQMGQEVILRCVPISNHLYFYWYRQILGQKVEFLVSFYNNEISEKSEIFDDQFSVERPDGSNFTLKIRSTKLEDSAMYFCASSEALAGSKGNQPQHFGDGTRLSIL.

J is TRBJ2-1 and V is TRBV3-1 (or the pseudogene TRBV3-2); the match to TRBD2 covers 14 bases. CDR3 size: 16 residues. Germline V CDR1 and CDR2: LGHDT, YNNKEL (reference sequence). V gave up 2 bases and J gave up 7 bases; unmatched junction bases: 4. The CDR3 DNA reads as TGTGCCAGCAGCCAAAAAGGGACTAGCGGGGGTAATGAGCAGTTCTTC. Its translation: CASSQKGTSGGNEQFF.

The chain couples TRBV5-1 to TRBJ1-1; 9 bases are a match to TRBD1. Unmatched junction bases numbered 7, after V lost 4 bases and J lost 0 bases. Per germline, CDR1 SGHRS and CDR2 YFSETQ. The CDR3 is 16 amino acids. Here the CDR3 DNA reads TGCGCCAGCAGCGCGGGGACAGGGCTCATGAACACTGAAGCTTTCTTT. It yields the protein CASSAGTGLMNTEAFF. Variable domain in full (rest from reference TRBV5-1 and TRBJ1-1): KAGVTQTPRYLIKTRGQQVTLSCSPISGHRSVSWYQQTPGQGLQFLFEYFSETQRNKGNFPGRFSGRQFSNSRSEMNVSTLELGDSALYLCASSAGTGLMNTEAFFGQGTRLTVV.

V and J are TRBV27 and TRBJ2-3; 9 bases map to TRBD2. Unmatched junction bases numbered 17, after V lost 5 bases and J lost 2 bases. The CDR3 sequence is 19 residues long. In germline, CDR1 is MNHEY, CDR2 SMNVEV (reference sequence). Written as DNA, the CDR3 is TGTGCCAGCAGTAAAAAAGCGGGGGGAACCGTCGCGCACACAGATACGCAGTATTTT. Residues: CASSKKAGGTVAHTDTQYF.

The chain is built from TRBV5-1 and TRBJ2-3; the match to TRBD2 covers 13 bases. The ends lost 3 bases at V and 2 bases at J; junction bases unmatched: 6. There are 17 residues in the CDR3. The V gene's germline CDR1 is SGHRS and CDR2 YFSETQ. In DNA form, the CDR3 reads TGCGCCAGCAGCTCCGGACTAGCGGGGGAACACACAGATACGCAGTATTTT. It translates to CASSSGLAGEHTDTQYF.

V usage is TRBV28 and J usage is TRBJ2-6; D is undetermined. The CDR3 totals 15 residues. The V gene's germline CDR1 is MDHEN and CDR2 SYDVKM. V lost 6 bases to trimming and J lost 0 bases, with 9 bases between them. This chain's CDR3 is CASRARVSGANVLTF. The CDR3, as DNA: TGTGCCAGCAGGGCACGGGTCTCTGGGGCCAACGTCCTGACTTTC.

The chain couples TRBV18 to TRBJ1-1; 12 nucleotides match TRBD1. Germline CDR1 and CDR2: KGHSH and LQKENI. J lost 6 bases, V lost 5 bases, and 10 bases had no gene match. The CDR3 has 16 amino acids. CDR3 in amino acids: CASSVGRGQGAPEAFF. The CDR3 DNA reads TGTGCCAGCTCAGTCGGTAGGGGACAGGGGGCCCCTGAAGCTTTCTTT.

This chain joins TRBV6-5 and TRBJ2-5; TRBD2 agrees at 8 bases. The CDR3 sequence is 13 residues long. CDR1 is MNHEY, CDR2 SVGAGI, per germline. V lost 6 bases to trimming and J lost 4 bases; unmatched junction nucleotides: 4. DNA for the CDR3: TGTGCCAGCAGGGACGGGGGGGGAGAGACCCAGTACTTC. This translates into CASRDGGGETQYF.

The gene calls are TRBV7-2 and TRBJ1-3, with D unclear. Trimming took 0 bases from V and 0 from J, leaving 6 bases between them. CDR1 SGHTA and CDR2 FQGNSA come from the germline V gene. The CDR3 extends over 15 amino acids. CDR3 in amino acids: CASSLASGSGNTIYF. The CDR3 nucleotides read TGTGCCAGCAGCTTAGCGTCCGGCTCTGGAAACACCATATATTTT.

V is TRBV11-2 and J is TRBJ1-4; 7 bases are a match to TRBD1. V was clipped by 5 bases and J by 0 bases; unmatched bases: 6. Germline-derived CDR1 and CDR2 are SGHAT and FQNNGV. The CDR3 runs 16 residues. The DNA of the CDR3 is TGTGCCAGCAGCCTCGGGACAGTCCCAACTAATGAAAAACTGTTTTTT. Amino acids: CASSLGTVPTNEKLFF.

The rearrangement links TRBV7-6 to TRBJ1-2; a possible D gene is TRBD1 (5 bases). V was clipped by 5 bases and J by 4 bases, with 14 bases between them. Germline V gene sequence: CDR1 SGHVS, CDR2 FNYEAQ. The CDR3 contains 14 residues. CDR3 sequence reads: CASSAGPTSYGYTF. Here the CDR3 DNA reads TGTGCCAGCAGCGCGGGGCCTACGTCCTATGGCTACACCTTC.

The chain links TRBV3-1 (or the pseudogene TRBV3-2) to TRBJ2-2, with D unclear. The germline V gene encodes CDR1 LGHDT and CDR2 YNNKEL (reference sequence). The CDR3 runs 15 residues. V dropped 4 bases and J dropped 8 bases, with 17 bases sitting between them. CDR3 nucleotides: TGTGCCAGCAGCCTCGGCCAAGCTATGACTGGGGAGCTGTTTTTT. It specifies CASSLGQAMTGELFF.

V usage is TRBV28 and J usage is TRBJ1-5; 10 nucleotides align to TRBD1. CDR1 is MDHEN and CDR2 is SYDVKM in the germline V gene. This CDR3 is 16 amino acids long. V shed 5 bases, J shed 4 bases, and the junction held 8 bases outside the gene matches. The CDR3 DNA reads as TGTGCCAGCAGTACCCCGGGACAGGGGACGAATCAGCCCCAGCATTTT. Residues: CASSTPGQGTNQPQHF.

This clone is medium-sized. The rearrangement joins TRBV6-5 to TRBJ2-2; 9 bases map to TRBD1. J was trimmed by 5 bases and V by 5 bases; bases with no gene match: 6. The CDR3 sequence is 15 residues long. Germline CDR1 and CDR2: MNHEY and SVGAGI. CDR3 in amino acids: CASSPGTGRTGELFF. The CDR3 DNA reads TGTGCCAGCAGTCCCGGGACAGGGCGGACCGGGGAGCTGTTTTTT.

The DNA of the CDR3 is TGTGCCAGTAGTATTCACCGGGACAGAGGAAATTCACCCCTCCACTTT. Amino acid sequence: CASSIHRDRGNSPLHF. The V call is TRBV19, the J call TRBJ1-6; 7 nucleotides agree with TRBD1. The junction had 9 bases not matched to a gene; V was cut back by 3 bases and J by 7 bases. Germline CDR1 is LNHDA and CDR2 is SQIVND (reference sequence). This CDR3 contains 16 residues.

V gene TRBV5-1 combines with J gene TRBJ2-1; maybe TRBD1 (7 bases). Trimming left V 0 bases short and J 4 bases short, with 11 bases between. From germline, CDR1 is SGHRS and CDR2 YFSETQ. The CDR3 is 15 residues long. CDR3 amino acids: CASSLGGTEYNEQFF. The CDR3 DNA reads TGCGCCAGCAGCTTGGGCGGGACAGAATACAATGAGCAGTTCTTC.

This sequence joins TRBV7-8 and TRBJ2-5; 7 positions agree with TRBD1. Germline-derived CDR1 and CDR2 are SGHVS and FQNEAQ. This CDR3 has 15 amino acids. The V segment lost 4 bases and the J segment 0 bases; nucleotides outside the gene matches: 5. The CDR3 DNA reads TGTGCCAGCAGCTGGGACAGAGGTTACCAAGAGACCCAGTACTTC. Amino acid sequence: CASSWDRGYQETQYF. The whole variable domain, remainder taken from reference TRBV7-8 and TRBJ2-5, is GAGVSQSPRYKVAKRGQDVALRCDPISGHVSLFWYQQALGQGPEFLTYFQNEAQLDKSGLPSDRFFAERPEGSVSTLKIQRTQQEDSAVYLCASSWDRGYQETQYFGPGTRLLVL.

V is TRBV7-7 and J is TRBJ2-1; TRBD2 matches at 9 bases. Germline V gene lookup returns CDR1 SSHAT and CDR2 FNYEAQ (reference sequence). CDR3 size: 15 residues. J was trimmed by 8 bases and V by 6 bases; bases with no gene match: 11. The CDR3 bases are TGTGCCAGCAGTCCAGTGGCGGGGGGGCCCTATGAGCAGTTCTTC. Translated, it gives CASSPVAGGPYEQFF.

The chain links TRBV7-9 to TRBJ1-4; a possible D gene is TRBD1 (6 bases). The CDR3 spans 14 residues. The V gene lost 5 bases and the J gene lost 7 bases, with 14 bases spanning the gap. The germline V gene has CDR1 SEHNR and CDR2 FQNEAQ (reference sequence). CDR3 sequence reads: CASSLQGPGEKLFF. CDR3 in DNA: TGTGCCAGCAGCCTACAGGGTCCAGGTGAAAAACTGTTTTTT.

This rearrangement joins TRBV5-1 to TRBJ1-1, with D tentatively TRBD1 (6 bases). The germline gives CDR1 SGHRS, CDR2 YFSETQ. The V end was cut by 4 bases, the J end by 4 bases, with 20 bases between. The CDR3 contains 16 residues. The CDR3 DNA reads as TGCGCCAGCAGCCTGGGGCCCTTAAGACAGGCCACTGAAGCTTTCTTT. Its translation: CASSLGPLRQATEAFF.

The chain recombines TRBV9 with TRBJ2-1; 13 bases are shared with TRBD2. The CDR3 is made up of 16 amino acids. V lost 4 bases, J lost 7 bases, and 8 bases stayed unmatched. CDR1 and CDR2 (germline): SGDLS, YYNGEE. CDR3 nucleotide sequence: TGTGCCAGCAGCTCACTAGCGGGGGGGCCTGGGAATGAGCAGTTCTTC. It yields the protein CASSSLAGGPGNEQFF.

The genes are TRBV9 and TRBJ2-1, with 8 bases lining up with TRBD2. The CDR3 has 19 residues. With V trimmed by 0 bases and J by 0 bases, 11 bases remained unmatched. Germline assignment: CDR1 SGDLS and CDR2 YYNGEE. CDR3 residues: CASSVAGSGAGSSYNEQFF. CDR3 coding DNA: TGTGCCAGCAGCGTAGCTGGTAGCGGGGCCGGAAGCTCCTACAATGAGCAGTTCTTC.

The rearrangement joins TRBV7-8 to TRBJ1-3; TRBD1 is a possible D gene (6 bases). CDR3 size: 15 residues. CDR1 SGHVS and CDR2 FQNEAQ come from the germline V gene. Between the trimmed V and J ends, which lost 5 bases and 0 bases, there was a span of 11 bases. CDR3 nucleotide sequence: TGTGCCAGCAGCCCACGGACAGTCTCTGGAAACACCATATATTTT. It encodes CASSPRTVSGNTIYF.

The chain couples TRBV19 to TRBJ1-5, with 9 bases lining up with TRBD1. Germline CDR1 LNHDA, CDR2 SQIVND (reference sequence). The CDR3 covers 15 residues. V trimming: 6 bases; J trimming: 3 bases; junction bases outside the gene matches: 6. The CDR3 bases are TGTGCCAGTAGGCCACAGGGGGCAAACAATCAGCCCCAGCATTTT. As protein: CASRPQGANNQPQHF.

The chain combines TRBV4-1 with TRBJ1-5; D gene ambiguous. Germline CDR1 reads MGHRA; CDR2 reads YSYEKL. V lost 0 bases and J 1 base, leaving 13 bases between the germline ends. The CDR3 extends over 17 amino acids. CDR3 protein: CASSQDNSFVSNQPQHF. The CDR3 DNA reads as TGCGCCAGCAGCCAAGACAACAGTTTTGTCAGCAATCAGCCCCAGCATTTT.

The chain combines TRBV10-3 with TRBJ2-6, with D possibly matching TRBD2 (6 bases). Germline V gene lookup returns CDR1 ENHRY and CDR2 SYGVKD. The CDR3 is 15 residues long. The V end lost 10 bases, the J end lost 2 bases, and 15 bases lay between the germline ends. The CDR3 DNA reads as TGTGCCAGCCGGGACTCCTTGGCTGGGGCCAACGTCCTGACTTTC. Translated, it gives CASRDSLAGANVLTF.

This chain links TRBV2 with TRBJ1-2; D possibly corresponds to TRBD1 (6 bases). The length of the CDR3 is 13 residues. From germline, CDR1 is SNHLY and CDR2 FYNNEI. V was pared by 6 bases and J by 4 bases, with 12 bases between. The CDR3 bases are TGTGCCAGCAGATGGACAGAGATCTATGGCTACACCTTC. It is translated as CASRWTEIYGYTF.

The genes are TRBV10-1 and TRBJ2-3; D unclear. The germline gives CDR1 WNHNN, CDR2 SYGVQD (reference sequence). The CDR3 is 15 amino acids. V lost 3 bases, J lost 0 bases, and 10 bases lay in between. The CDR3 spells CASSELMASTDTQYF. DNA for the CDR3: TGCGCCAGCAGTGAACTAATGGCGAGCACAGATACGCAGTATTTT.

The gene calls are TRBV6-5 and TRBJ1-5, with 7 bases fitting TRBD1. CDR3 length: 14 residues. Trimming at V came to 4 bases and at J to 4 bases, leaving 4 bases not matched to a gene. Looked up from germline, CDR1 is MNHEY and CDR2 is SVGAGI. The CDR3 nucleotides are TGTGCCAGCAGTTCCGAGGACAGGAATCAGCCCCAGCATTTT. Amino acid sequence: CASSSEDRNQPQHF.